One sample yielded the 27 T cell receptor beta chains listed below, sequenced in a study of blood T cell repertoires in COVID-19. Profiled with immunoSEQ multiplex PCR; TCRdb holds only in-frame clones, not every one. The sample has 300,000 or so clones; 80% to 90% are singletons. The sequencing input was PBMCs or T cells enriched from blood (not recorded which). The receptors derive from a young woman who had recovered from COVID-19.

This chain uses TRBV7-9 with TRBJ1-1; D gene unclear. The length of the CDR3 is 14 residues. Per germline, CDR1 SEHNR and CDR2 FQNEAQ (reference sequence). Trimming pared 8 bases from V and 0 bases from J, leaving 13 bases between. The CDR3 sequence: CASDNRPMNTEAFF. The CDR3 region has the DNA TGTGCCAGCGACAATAGGCCCATGAACACTGAAGCTTTCTTT.

The CDR3 is CASSDSISPGQGSPLHF. The CDR3 DNA is TGTGCCAGCAGTGACTCGATTTCTCCGGGACAGGGTTCACCCCTCCACTTT. The chain combines TRBV6-4 with TRBJ1-6; 9 bases are shared with TRBD1. This CDR3 is built from 17 residues. With V trimmed by 0 bases and J by 9 bases, 9 bases remained unmatched. Per the germline V gene, CDR1 is MRHNA and CDR2 is SNTAGT.

V gene TRBV13 combines with J gene TRBJ1-1; no clear D gene. Germline V gives CDR1 PRHDT, CDR2 FYEKMQ (reference sequence). The CDR3 extends over 13 amino acids. Trimming stripped 2 bases from V and 1 base from J, with 5 bases between. CDR3 protein: CASSLLENTEAFF. The CDR3 DNA sequence: TGTGCCAGCAGCTTATTAGAGAACACTGAAGCTTTCTTT.

The chain uses TRBV5-1 and TRBJ1-2; no definite D call. The CDR3 covers 15 residues. V gave up 0 bases and J gave up 8 bases, with 17 bases separating them. The germline CDR1 and CDR2 sequences are SGHRS and YFSETQ. This CDR3 reads CASSLEAGAGGGYTF. The CDR3 DNA is TGCGCCAGCAGCTTGGAGGCCGGCGCAGGAGGGGGCTACACCTTC.

This clone was detected only a few times. The V gene is TRBV14, the J gene TRBJ1-1; possibly TRBD1 for D (5 bases). The CDR3 is 13 residues long. CDR1 is SGHDN, CDR2 FVKESK, per germline. V was pared by 4 bases and J by 11 bases, with 17 bases between. The CDR3 protein is CASSLSRAGRAFF. The CDR3 region has the DNA TGTGCCAGCAGCCTTTCTCGGGCAGGGAGGGCTTTCTTT.

CDR3 loop: CASSLALGQPYYEQYF. CDR3 bases: TGTGCCAGCAGTTTAGCCCTCGGACAGCCCTACTACGAGCAGTACTTC. The chain is built from TRBV28 and TRBJ2-7; maybe TRBD1 (6 bases). Germline CDR1 is MDHEN and CDR2 is SYDVKM. This CDR3 region has 16 residues. V lost 2 bases to trimming and J lost 3 bases, with 17 bases between them.

V gene TRBV2 combines with J gene TRBJ1-2; 9 positions agree with TRBD1. J lost 4 bases, V lost 4 bases, and 7 bases had no gene match. The CDR3 spans 15 residues. The germline gives CDR1 SNHLY, CDR2 FYNNEI. CDR3 sequence: CASSGWDRAIYGYTF. Written as DNA, the CDR3 is TGTGCCAGCAGTGGGTGGGACAGGGCAATCTATGGCTACACCTTC. The full variable domain, rest sourced from reference TRBV2 and TRBJ1-2, is EPEVTQTPSHQVTQMGQEVILRCVPISNHLYFYWYRQILGQKVEFLVSFYNNEISEKSEIFDDQFSVERPDGSNFTLKIRSTKLEDSAMYFCASSGWDRAIYGYTFGSGTRLTVV.

This clone appeared a few times. The gene calls are TRBV12-3 or TRBV12-4 and TRBJ1-6; D gene unclear. CDR3 size: 12 residues. V gave up 3 bases and J gave up 7 bases, with 4 bases separating them. This chain's CDR3 is CASSLSNSPLHF. As DNA, the CDR3 is TGTGCCAGCAGTTTGAGCAATTCACCCCTCCACTTT.

The CDR3 sequence: CAISEESYNEQFF. CDR3 in DNA: TGTGCCATCAGTGAGGAGAGTTACAATGAGCAGTTCTTC. The V and J genes are TRBV10-3 and TRBJ2-1; D gene uncertain. Germline CDR1 and CDR2: ENHRY and SYGVKD. There are 13 residues in the CDR3. Trimming took off 2 bases at V and 4 bases at J, with 6 bases between the two ends.

This rearrangement joins TRBV7-8 to TRBJ2-1; D is possibly TRBD1 (5 bases). V dropped 6 bases and J dropped 6 bases, with 12 bases sitting between them. This CDR3 is built from 13 residues. Germline V gene data show CDR1 as SGHVS and CDR2 as FQNEAQ. CDR3 sequence: CASSMPDSNEQFF. In DNA, the CDR3 is TGTGCCAGCAGTATGCCCGACAGCAATGAGCAGTTCTTC.

J is TRBJ2-7 and V is TRBV6-1; 12 bases line up with TRBD2. Trimming cost V 8 bases and J 0 bases; bases outside gene matches: 5. This CDR3 has 15 residues. From germline, CDR1 is MNHNS and CDR2 SASEGT. CDR3 in amino acids: CASELAGGPSYEQYF. The CDR3 coding sequence is TGTGCCAGCGAACTAGCGGGGGGCCCCTCCTACGAGCAGTACTTC.

The V and J genes are TRBV4-1 and TRBJ2-1; 8 positions agree with TRBD2. Germline CDR1 MGHRA, CDR2 YSYEKL. V dropped 1 base and J dropped 8; count of bases not matched to a gene: 4. The CDR3 loop spans 14 amino acids. CDR3 in amino acids: CASSQVAGRDEQFF. In nucleotides, the CDR3 is TGCGCCAGCAGCCAAGTAGCGGGACGGGATGAGCAGTTCTTC.

This clone was recorded only once. V usage is TRBV12-3 or TRBV12-4 and J usage is TRBJ1-4, with a weak D call TRBD1 (5 bases). The CDR3 is 13 amino acids. The V and J ends lost 8 bases and 4 bases respectively, with 11 bases between them. CDR3 DNA: TGTGCCAGCTTTTCCGGGGGTAATGAAAAACTGTTTTTT. It specifies CASFSGGNEKLFF.

This chain links TRBV2 with TRBJ2-7; no firm D call. V was shortened by 6 bases and J by 0 bases, with 6 bases between the two germline ends. The germline V gene has CDR1 SNHLY and CDR2 FYNNEI. The CDR3 is made up of 12 amino acids. CDR3 coding DNA: TGTGCCAGCAGAGCACCCTCCTACGAGCAGTACTTC. It encodes CASRAPSYEQYF.

The J gene is TRBJ2-5, the V gene TRBV2, with 7 bases that match TRBD2. Germline V gives CDR1 SNHLY, CDR2 FYNNEI. This CDR3 region has 12 residues. V was clipped by 8 bases and J by 1 base; unmatched bases: 1. CDR3 loop: CASGRAQETQYF. In DNA form, the CDR3 reads TGTGCCAGCGGGAGGGCCCAAGAGACCCAGTACTTC.

CDR3 amino acids: CAWSDGRSYEQYF. The CDR3, as DNA: TGTGCCTGGAGTGATGGGCGTTCCTACGAGCAGTACTTC. V and J are TRBV30 and TRBJ2-7; no definite D call. The CDR3 runs 13 residues. V was clipped by 1 base and J by 1 base, with 8 bases between them. Germline V gene sequence: CDR1 GTSNPN, CDR2 SVGIG (reference sequence).

V gene TRBV19 combines with J gene TRBJ1-5, with TRBD1 identical over 8 bases. This CDR3 region has 16 residues. Germline loops: CDR1 LNHDA, CDR2 SQIVND (reference sequence). J lost 9 bases, V lost 4 bases, and 14 bases had no gene match. CDR3 amino acids: CASSTMGQAPELPQHF. CDR3 bases: TGTGCCAGTAGTACCATGGGACAGGCGCCCGAATTGCCCCAGCATTTT.

The gene calls are TRBV3-1 (or the pseudogene TRBV3-2) and TRBJ1-6; D remains ambiguous. CDR3 length: 15 amino acids. The germline V and J ends were trimmed by 1 base and 10 bases, with 14 bases remaining between them. Germline CDR1 is LGHDT and CDR2 is YNNKEL (reference sequence). The CDR3 DNA is TGTGCCAGCAGCCAAGTCGCTCGGGGAGGCTCACCCCTCCACTTT. This gives the protein CASSQVARGGSPLHF.

This chain joins TRBV6-2 or TRBV6-3 and TRBJ2-2; TRBD1 aligns across 7 bases. The CDR3 extends over 15 amino acids. Trimming at V came to 6 bases and at J to 6 bases, leaving 10 bases not matched to a gene. Germline-derived CDR1 and CDR2 are MNHEY and SVGEGT. CDR3 sequence reads: CASSAGGLSSGELFF. CDR3 sequence (DNA): TGTGCCAGCAGCGCAGGGGGTCTTAGCTCCGGGGAGCTGTTTTTT.

The CDR3, as DNA: TGTGCCAGCAGTAGGGCAGGGCGGCAAGAGACCCAGTACTTC. Its protein product is CASSRAGRQETQYF. The V gene is TRBV28, the J gene TRBJ2-5; D possibly corresponds to TRBD1 (5 bases). Germline CDR1 and CDR2: MDHEN and SYDVKM. This CDR3 is 14 amino acids long. V was pared by 5 bases and J by 2 bases, with 12 bases between.

The genes are TRBV3-1 (or the pseudogene TRBV3-2) and TRBJ1-2; D unclear. The CDR3 extends over 16 amino acids. Germline values: CDR1 LGHDT, CDR2 YNNKEL (reference sequence). V lost 2 bases and J 8 bases, leaving 21 bases between the germline ends. The CDR3 DNA reads as TGTGCCAGCAGCCAACTCGGAGGTACGGCTGGTAGGGGCTACACCTTC. Its translation: CASSQLGGTAGRGYTF.

The chain uses TRBV19 and TRBJ1-1, with 7 bases identical to TRBD1. The V gene's germline CDR1 is LNHDA and CDR2 SQIVND (reference sequence). The CDR3 loop spans 16 amino acids. The V segment lost 0 bases and the J segment 0 bases; nucleotides outside the gene matches: 4. This chain's CDR3 is CASSIEGTAMNTEAFF. CDR3 sequence (DNA): TGTGCCAGTAGTATAGAAGGGACAGCGATGAACACTGAAGCTTTCTTT.

The chain couples TRBV10-3 to TRBJ1-3, with D possibly matching TRBD1 (5 bases). V dropped 4 bases and J dropped 0 bases, with 10 bases sitting between them. This CDR3 spans 15 amino acids. Germline-derived CDR1 and CDR2 are ENHRY and SYGVKD. This CDR3 is CAISGQLSSGNTIYF. The CDR3 DNA reads as TGTGCCATCAGTGGACAGTTGAGCTCTGGAAACACCATATATTTT.

The chain combines TRBV3-1 (or the pseudogene TRBV3-2) with TRBJ2-7, with D maybe TRBD2 (7 bases). Between the trimmed V and J ends, which lost 10 bases and 0 bases, there was a span of 16 bases. The CDR3 loop spans 14 amino acids. The germline CDR1 and CDR2 sequences are LGHDT and YNNKEL (reference sequence). In nucleotides, the CDR3 is TGTGCCACCAGAGGGGGGGAGAGCTCCTACGAGCAGTACTTC. Its protein is CATRGGESSYEQYF.

This clone was detected once. The rearrangement joins TRBV7-9 to TRBJ1-4; tentatively, D is TRBD1 (6 bases). Germline V gene sequence: CDR1 SEHNR, CDR2 FQNEAQ (reference sequence). There are 15 residues in the CDR3. V was trimmed by 1 base and J by 5 bases, leaving 11 bases between them. CDR3 protein: CASSLEQGGNEKLFF. CDR3 DNA sequence: TGTGCCAGCAGCTTAGAACAGGGAGGGAATGAAAAACTGTTTTTT.

This clone was observed once. The genes are TRBV28 and TRBJ2-5; D is unclear. Germline V CDR1 and CDR2: MDHEN, SYDVKM. The CDR3 is made up of 13 amino acids. V was trimmed by 5 bases and J by 1 base, leaving 8 bases between them. CDR3: CASSPTTQETQYF. The CDR3 DNA reads as TGTGCCAGCAGTCCCACTACCCAAGAGACCCAGTACTTC. The whole variable domain, remainder taken from reference TRBV28 and TRBJ2-5, is DVKVTQSSRYLVKRTGEKVFLECVQDMDHENMFWYRQDPGLGLRLIYFSYDVKMKEKGDIPEGYSVSREKKERFSLILESASTNQTSMYLCASSPTTQETQYFGPGTRLLVL.

The chain employs TRBV13 and TRBJ1-6; D call uncertain. CDR1 and CDR2 from the germline V gene are PRHDT and FYEKMQ (reference sequence). V was clipped by 2 bases and J by 7 bases, with 9 bases between them. This CDR3 spans 14 amino acids. CDR3 DNA: TGTGCCAGCAGCTTACAGGTATCGAATTCACCCCTCCACTTT. Protein: CASSLQVSNSPLHF. Filled out from reference TRBV13 and TRBJ1-6, the complete variable domain reads AAGVIQSPRHLIKEKRETATLKCYPIPRHDTVYWYQQGPGQDPQFLISFYEKMQSDKGSIPDRFSAQQFSDYHSELNMSSLELGDSALYFCASSLQVSNSPLHFGNGTRLTVT.